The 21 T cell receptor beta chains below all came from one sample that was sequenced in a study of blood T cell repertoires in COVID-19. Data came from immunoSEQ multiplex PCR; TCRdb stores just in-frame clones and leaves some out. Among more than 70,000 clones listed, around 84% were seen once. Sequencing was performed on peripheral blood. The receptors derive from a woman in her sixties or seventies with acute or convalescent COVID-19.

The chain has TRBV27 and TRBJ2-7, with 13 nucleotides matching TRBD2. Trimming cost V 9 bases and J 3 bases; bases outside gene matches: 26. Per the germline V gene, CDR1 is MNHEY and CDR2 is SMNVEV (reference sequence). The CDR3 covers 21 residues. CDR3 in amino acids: CARQLIQETSGRSRKIYEQYF. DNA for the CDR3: TGTGCCAGACAATTAATCCAAGAGACTAGCGGGAGGTCGAGGAAAATCTACGAGCAGTACTTC.

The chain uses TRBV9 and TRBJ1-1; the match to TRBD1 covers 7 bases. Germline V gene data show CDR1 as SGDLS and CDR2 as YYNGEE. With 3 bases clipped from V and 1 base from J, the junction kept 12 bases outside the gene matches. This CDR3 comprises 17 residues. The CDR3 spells CASSAPQMAGGNTEAFF. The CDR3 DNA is TGTGCCAGCAGCGCCCCCCAGATGGCAGGGGGGAACACTGAAGCTTTCTTT.

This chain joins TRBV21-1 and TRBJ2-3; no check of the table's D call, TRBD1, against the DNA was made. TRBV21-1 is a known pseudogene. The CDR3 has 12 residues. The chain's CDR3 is CASSGGGYTQYF. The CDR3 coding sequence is TGTGCCAGCAGCGGAGGGGGCTATACGCAGTATTTT.

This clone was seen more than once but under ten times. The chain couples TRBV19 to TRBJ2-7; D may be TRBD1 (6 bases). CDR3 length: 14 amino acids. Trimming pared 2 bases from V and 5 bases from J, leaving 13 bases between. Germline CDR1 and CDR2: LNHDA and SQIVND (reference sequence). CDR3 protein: CASSIQGSSNEQYF. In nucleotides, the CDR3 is TGTGCCAGTAGTATACAGGGGAGTTCCAACGAGCAGTACTTC.

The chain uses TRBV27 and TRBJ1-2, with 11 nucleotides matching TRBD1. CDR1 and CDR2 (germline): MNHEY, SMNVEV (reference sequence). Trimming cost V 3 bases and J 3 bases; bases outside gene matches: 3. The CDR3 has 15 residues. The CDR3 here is CASSLGTGGYYGYTF. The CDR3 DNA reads TGTGCCAGCAGTTTGGGGACAGGGGGTTACTATGGCTACACCTTC.

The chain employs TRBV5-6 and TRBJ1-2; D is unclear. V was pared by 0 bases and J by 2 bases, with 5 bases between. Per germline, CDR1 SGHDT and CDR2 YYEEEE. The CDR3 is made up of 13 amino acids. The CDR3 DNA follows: TGTGCCAGCAGCTTGGACATCAACTATGGCTACACCTTC. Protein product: CASSLDINYGYTF.

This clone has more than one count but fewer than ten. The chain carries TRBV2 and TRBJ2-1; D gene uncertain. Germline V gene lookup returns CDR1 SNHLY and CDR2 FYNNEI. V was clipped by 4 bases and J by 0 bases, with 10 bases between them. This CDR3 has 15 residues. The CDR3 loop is CASSVSAISYNEQFF. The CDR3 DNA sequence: TGTGCCAGCAGTGTATCTGCGATCTCCTACAATGAGCAGTTCTTC.

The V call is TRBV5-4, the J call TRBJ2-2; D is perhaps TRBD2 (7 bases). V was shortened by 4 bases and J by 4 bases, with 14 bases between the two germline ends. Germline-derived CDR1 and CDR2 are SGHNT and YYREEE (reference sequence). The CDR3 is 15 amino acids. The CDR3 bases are TGTGCCAGCAGCCCGAAGGGAGGGGGCACCGGGGAGCTGTTTTTT. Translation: CASSPKGGGTGELFF.

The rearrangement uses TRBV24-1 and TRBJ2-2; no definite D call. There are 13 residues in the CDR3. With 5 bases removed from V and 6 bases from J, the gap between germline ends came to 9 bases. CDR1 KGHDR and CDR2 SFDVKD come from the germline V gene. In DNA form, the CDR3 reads TGTGCCACCAGTGCCCTAGGTCCCGGGGAGCTGTTTTTT. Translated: CATSALGPGELFF.

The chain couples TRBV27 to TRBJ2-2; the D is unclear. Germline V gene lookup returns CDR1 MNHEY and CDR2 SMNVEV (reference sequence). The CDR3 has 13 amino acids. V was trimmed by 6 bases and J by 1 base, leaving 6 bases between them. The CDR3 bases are TGTGCCAGCAGCTTACTGAACACCGGGGAGCTGTTTTTT. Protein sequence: CASSLLNTGELFF.

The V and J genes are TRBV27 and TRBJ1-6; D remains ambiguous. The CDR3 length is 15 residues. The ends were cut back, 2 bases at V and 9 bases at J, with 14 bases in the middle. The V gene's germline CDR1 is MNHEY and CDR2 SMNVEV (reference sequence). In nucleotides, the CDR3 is TGTGCCAGCAGTTTAACGGTTATGAGGAGTTCACCCCTCCACTTT. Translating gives CASSLTVMRSSPLHF.

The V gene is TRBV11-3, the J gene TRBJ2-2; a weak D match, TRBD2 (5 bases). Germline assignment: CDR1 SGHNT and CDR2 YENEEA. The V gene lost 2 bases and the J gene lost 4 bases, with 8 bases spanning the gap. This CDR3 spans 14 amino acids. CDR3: CASSLSAATGELFF. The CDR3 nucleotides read TGTGCCAGCAGCTTATCAGCGGCCACCGGGGAGCTGTTTTTT.

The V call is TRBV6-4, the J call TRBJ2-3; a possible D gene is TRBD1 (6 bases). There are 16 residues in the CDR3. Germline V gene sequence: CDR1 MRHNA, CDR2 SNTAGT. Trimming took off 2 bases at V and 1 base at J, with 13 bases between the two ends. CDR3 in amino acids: CASSDSSRGGTDTQYF. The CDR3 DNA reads TGTGCCAGCAGTGACAGTTCCAGGGGTGGCACAGATACGCAGTATTTT.

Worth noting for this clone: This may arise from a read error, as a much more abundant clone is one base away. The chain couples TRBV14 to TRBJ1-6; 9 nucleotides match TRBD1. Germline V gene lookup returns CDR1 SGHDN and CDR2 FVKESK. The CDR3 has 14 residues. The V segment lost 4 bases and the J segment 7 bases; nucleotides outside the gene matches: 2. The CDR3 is CASSLGTGNSPLHF. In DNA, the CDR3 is TGTGCCAGCAGCCTCGGGACAGGGAATTCACCCCTCCACTTT.

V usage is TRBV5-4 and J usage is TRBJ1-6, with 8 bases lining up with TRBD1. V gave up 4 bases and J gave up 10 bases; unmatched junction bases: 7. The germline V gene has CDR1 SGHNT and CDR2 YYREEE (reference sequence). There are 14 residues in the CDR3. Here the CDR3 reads CASSRGQGESPLHF. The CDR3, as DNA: TGTGCCAGCAGCCGCGGACAGGGTGAATCACCCCTCCACTTT.

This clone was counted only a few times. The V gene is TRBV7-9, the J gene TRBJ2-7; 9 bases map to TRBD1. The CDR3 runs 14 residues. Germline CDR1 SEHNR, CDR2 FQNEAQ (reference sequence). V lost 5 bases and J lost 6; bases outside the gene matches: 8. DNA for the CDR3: TGTGCCAGCAGCCAAACAGGGGGCAAGGTCGAGCAGTACTTC. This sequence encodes CASSQTGGKVEQYF.

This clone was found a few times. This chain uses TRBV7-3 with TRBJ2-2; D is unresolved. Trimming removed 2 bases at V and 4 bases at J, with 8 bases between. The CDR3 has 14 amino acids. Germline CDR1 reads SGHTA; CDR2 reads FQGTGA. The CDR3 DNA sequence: TGTGCCAGCAGCTTAGCGTCGGGCACCGGGGAGCTGTTTTTT. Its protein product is CASSLASGTGELFF.

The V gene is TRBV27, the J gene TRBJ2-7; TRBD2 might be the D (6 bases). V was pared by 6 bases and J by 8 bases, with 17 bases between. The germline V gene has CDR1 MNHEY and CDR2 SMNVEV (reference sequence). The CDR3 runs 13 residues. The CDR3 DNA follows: TGTGCCAGCAGCAGATATTTAACTAGCCAGCAGTACTTC. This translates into CASSRYLTSQQYF.

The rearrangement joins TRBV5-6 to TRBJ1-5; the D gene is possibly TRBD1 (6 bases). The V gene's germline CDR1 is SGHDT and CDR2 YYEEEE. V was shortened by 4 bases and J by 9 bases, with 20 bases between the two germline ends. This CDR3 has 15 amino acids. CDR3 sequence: CASSGRAGASGPQHF. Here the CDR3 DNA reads TGTGCCAGCAGCGGGAGGGCGGGGGCCTCTGGGCCCCAGCATTTT.

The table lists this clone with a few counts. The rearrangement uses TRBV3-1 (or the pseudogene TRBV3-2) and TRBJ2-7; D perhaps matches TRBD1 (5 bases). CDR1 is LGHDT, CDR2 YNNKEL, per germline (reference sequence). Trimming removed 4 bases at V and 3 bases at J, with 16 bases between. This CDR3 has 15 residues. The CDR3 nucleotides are TGTGCCAGCAGCCCACAGGTGGGCCCTTTCTACGAGCAGTACTTC. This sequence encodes CASSPQVGPFYEQYF.

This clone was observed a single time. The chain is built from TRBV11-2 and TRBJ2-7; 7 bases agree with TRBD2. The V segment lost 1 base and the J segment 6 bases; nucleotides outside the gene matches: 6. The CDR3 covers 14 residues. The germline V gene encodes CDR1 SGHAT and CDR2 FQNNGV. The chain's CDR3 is CASSLGGRLSEQYF. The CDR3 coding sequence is TGTGCCAGCAGCTTAGGCGGGAGACTGTCCGAGCAGTACTTC.